The clone carrying this TCR beta chain has a count of ten or more. Its specificity is not known. Compared with germline, one end of the junction differs, possibly owing to a read error. Sorted cells numbering roughly 18,000 to 1,100,000, with 10%, 30% or 50% RNA, yielded the naive CD8 libraries. Naive CD8 T cells underwent sorting with the CD8+CD4-CCR7+CD45RA+ definition. This entry belongs to a study of molecular identifiers for immune sequencing clone quantification. Notes on the study in general: Whereas clones above 20 RNA copies held under 1% of naive-cell molecules, they held over 97% of effector molecules.

TCRdb itself ran the PCR reads through MiXCR, one entry per CDR3 protein. The sample lists hundreds of thousands of distinct CDR3 sequences; 25% were seen once. The CDR3 loop spans 14 amino acids. The germline gives CDR1 LGHNA, CDR2 YSLEER. Material for sequencing was naive CD8+ T cells from blood, with Jurkat cell RNA spiked in. Described subset: FACS-sorted CD8+CD4-CCR7+CD45RA+ naive T cells. This chain links TRBV4-3 with TRBJ2-7; D call uncertain. This TCR was recovered from a human donor in good health. Some libraries in this study had Jurkat cell RNA spiked in. As DNA, the CDR3 is TGTGCCAGCAGCCAAGATCTGGGTAGCTACGAGCAGTACTTC. It codes for CASSQDLGSYEQYF.